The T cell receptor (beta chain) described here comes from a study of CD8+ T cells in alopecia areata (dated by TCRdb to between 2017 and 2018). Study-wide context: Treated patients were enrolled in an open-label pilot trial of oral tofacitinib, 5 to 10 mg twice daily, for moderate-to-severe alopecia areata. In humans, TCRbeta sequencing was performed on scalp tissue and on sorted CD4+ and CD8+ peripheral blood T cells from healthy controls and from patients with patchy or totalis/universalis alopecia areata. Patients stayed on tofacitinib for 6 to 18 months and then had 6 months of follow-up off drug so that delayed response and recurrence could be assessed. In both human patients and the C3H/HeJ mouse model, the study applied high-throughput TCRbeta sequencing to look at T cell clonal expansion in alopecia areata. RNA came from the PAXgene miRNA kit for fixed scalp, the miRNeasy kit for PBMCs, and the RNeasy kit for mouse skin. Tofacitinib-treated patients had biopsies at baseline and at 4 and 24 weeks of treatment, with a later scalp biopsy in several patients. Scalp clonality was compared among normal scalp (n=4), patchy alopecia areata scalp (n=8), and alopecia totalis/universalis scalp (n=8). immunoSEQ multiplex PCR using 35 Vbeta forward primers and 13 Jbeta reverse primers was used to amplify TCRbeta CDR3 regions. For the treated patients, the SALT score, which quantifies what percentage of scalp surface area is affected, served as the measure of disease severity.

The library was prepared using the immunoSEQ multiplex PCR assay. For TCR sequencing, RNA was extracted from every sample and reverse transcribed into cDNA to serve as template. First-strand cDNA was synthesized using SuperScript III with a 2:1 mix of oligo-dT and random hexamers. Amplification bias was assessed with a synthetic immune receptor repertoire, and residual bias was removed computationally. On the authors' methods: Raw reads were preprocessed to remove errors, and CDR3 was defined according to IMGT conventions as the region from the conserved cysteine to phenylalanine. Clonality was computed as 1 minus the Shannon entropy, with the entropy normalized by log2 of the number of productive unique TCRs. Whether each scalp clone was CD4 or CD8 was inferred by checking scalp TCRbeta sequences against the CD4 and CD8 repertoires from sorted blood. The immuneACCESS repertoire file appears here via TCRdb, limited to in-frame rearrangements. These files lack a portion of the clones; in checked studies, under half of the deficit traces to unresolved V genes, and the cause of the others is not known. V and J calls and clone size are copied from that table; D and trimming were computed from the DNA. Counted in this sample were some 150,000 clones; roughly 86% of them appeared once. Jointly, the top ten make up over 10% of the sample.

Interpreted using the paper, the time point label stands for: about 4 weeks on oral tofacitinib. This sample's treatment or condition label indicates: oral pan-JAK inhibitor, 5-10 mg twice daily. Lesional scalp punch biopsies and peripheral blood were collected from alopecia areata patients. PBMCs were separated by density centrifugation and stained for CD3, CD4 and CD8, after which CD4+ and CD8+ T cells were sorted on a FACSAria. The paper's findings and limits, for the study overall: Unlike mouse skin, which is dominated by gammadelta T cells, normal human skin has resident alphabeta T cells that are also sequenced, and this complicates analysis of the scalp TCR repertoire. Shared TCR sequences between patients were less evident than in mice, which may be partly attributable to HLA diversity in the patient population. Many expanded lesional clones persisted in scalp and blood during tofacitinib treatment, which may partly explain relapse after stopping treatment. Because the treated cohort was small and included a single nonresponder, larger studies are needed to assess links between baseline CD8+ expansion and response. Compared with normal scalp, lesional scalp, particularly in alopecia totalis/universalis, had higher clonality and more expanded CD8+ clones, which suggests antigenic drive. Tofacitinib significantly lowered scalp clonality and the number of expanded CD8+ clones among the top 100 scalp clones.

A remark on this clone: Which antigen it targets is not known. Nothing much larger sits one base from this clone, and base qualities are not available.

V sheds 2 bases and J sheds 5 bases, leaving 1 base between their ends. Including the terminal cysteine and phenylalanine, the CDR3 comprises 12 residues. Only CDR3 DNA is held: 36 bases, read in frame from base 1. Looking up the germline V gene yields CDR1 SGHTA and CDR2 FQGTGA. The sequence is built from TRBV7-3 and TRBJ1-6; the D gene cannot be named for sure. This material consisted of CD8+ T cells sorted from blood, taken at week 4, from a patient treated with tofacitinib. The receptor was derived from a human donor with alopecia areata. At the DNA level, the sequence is TGTGCCAGCAGCTTAGATAATTCACCCCTCCACTTT. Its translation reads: CASSLDNSPLHF.